Shown below are 29 T cell receptor beta chains from a single sample sequenced in a study of cytomegalovirus exposure and HLA in healthy donors. PCR was performed using 60 Vbeta and 13 Jbeta primers. Assay: immunoSEQ multiplex PCR; the TCRdb copy retains only in-frame clones and omits some. The top ten clones hold roughly 6.6% of a sample with 110,000 to 150,000 clones, 65% to 80% of them seen once. Material for sequencing was PBMCs. The source is a young man in good health and CMV-seronegative.

This clone appeared a single time. The chain combines TRBV18 with TRBJ1-1; D not resolved. V was shortened by 6 bases and J by 0 bases, with 11 bases between the two germline ends. The CDR3 covers 14 residues. The germline gives CDR1 KGHSH, CDR2 LQKENI. CDR3 nucleotides: TGTGCCAGCTCCCTAACCGGGATGAACACTGAAGCTTTCTTT. It encodes CASSLTGMNTEAFF. Supplemented by reference TRBV18 and TRBJ1-1, the full variable domain reads NAGVMQNPRHLVRRRGQEARLRCSPMKGHSHVYWYRQLPEEGLKFMVYLQKENIIDESGMPKERFSAEFPKEGPSILRIQQVVRGDSAAYFCASSLTGMNTEAFFGQGTRLTVV.

The V call is TRBV5-8, the J call TRBJ2-6; TRBD1 matches at 8 bases. Trimming took 0 bases from V and 2 from J; bases not matched to a gene: 13. CDR1 is SGHTS, CDR2 YDEGEE, per germline. This CDR3 contains 20 residues. The CDR3 loop is CASSLVLGKQGGTGANVLTF. DNA for the CDR3: TGTGCCAGCAGCTTGGTATTGGGGAAACAGGGGGGAACTGGGGCCAACGTCCTGACTTTC.

The chain links TRBV30 to TRBJ1-1; tentatively, D is TRBD1 (5 bases). Germline V gene lookup returns CDR1 GTSNPN and CDR2 SVGIG (reference sequence). V lost 0 bases, J lost 12 bases, and 23 bases lay in between. The CDR3 length is 15 residues. The CDR3 here is CAWSVHLGGFAETFF. The CDR3 DNA reads as TGTGCCTGGAGTGTACATCTGGGGGGTTTCGCGGAAACTTTCTTT.

V gene TRBV9 combines with J gene TRBJ2-4, with D maybe TRBD2 (6 bases). CDR1 and CDR2 (germline): SGDLS, YYNGEE. The CDR3 is made up of 15 amino acids. The V and J ends lost 0 bases and 4 bases respectively, with 11 bases between them. CDR3 in amino acids: CASSVDGLTKNIQYF. The DNA of the CDR3 is TGTGCCAGCAGCGTAGACGGACTAACAAAAAACATTCAGTACTTC.

This clone was detected only a few times. The chain is built from TRBV30 and TRBJ2-1; 9 positions match TRBD1. This CDR3 spans 12 amino acids. Germline lookup yields CDR1 GTSNPN and CDR2 SVGIG (reference sequence). The V segment lost 5 bases and the J segment 5 bases; nucleotides outside the gene matches: 1. CDR3 in amino acids: CAWDRGNNEQFF. CDR3 bases: TGTGCCTGGGACAGGGGGAACAATGAGCAGTTCTTC.

The sample holds a few counts of this clone. This chain uses TRBV5-5 with TRBJ2-5; TRBD1 matches at 8 bases. This CDR3 is built from 15 residues. Germline CDR1 and CDR2: SGHKS and YYEKEE (reference sequence). The V segment lost 0 bases and the J segment 5 bases; nucleotides outside the gene matches: 6. The CDR3 coding sequence is TGTGCCAGCAGCTTGGAGTCAGGGGGCGCGGAGACCCAGTACTTC. It specifies CASSLESGGAETQYF.

This clone was recorded only once. CDR3 region: CASTDGGAGGDTQYF. The DNA for the CDR3 is TGTGCCAGCACGGACGGGGGGGCCGGAGGAGATACGCAGTATTTT. The V gene is TRBV6-5, the J gene TRBJ2-3, with 8 positions matching TRBD2. The V gene's germline CDR1 is MNHEY and CDR2 SVGAGI. Germline trimming cut 7 bases from V and 5 bases from J; bases unmatched to any gene: 11. The CDR3 extends over 15 amino acids.

For this clone: The same CDR3 arises from other DNA sequences in this sample as well. The V call is TRBV27, the J call TRBJ1-1; D remains unclear. CDR3 length: 14 residues. CDR1 is MNHEY, CDR2 SMNVEV, per germline (reference sequence). Trimming removed 2 bases from V and 0 bases from J, with 7 bases in between. In nucleotides, the CDR3 is TGTGCCAGCAGTTTAAACAGCATGAACACTGAAGCTTTCTTT. Amino acid sequence: CASSLNSMNTEAFF.

This clone was recorded a few times. This chain connects TRBV28 to TRBJ1-1; D is possibly TRBD1 (5 bases). Germline V gene sequence: CDR1 MDHEN, CDR2 SYDVKM. The CDR3 length is 13 residues. Trimming stripped 2 bases from V and 5 bases from J, with 9 bases between. CDR3 sequence (DNA): TGTGCCAGCAGTTTACAGGGTGAAACTGAAGCTTTCTTT. Its translation: CASSLQGETEAFF.

The gene calls are TRBV9 and TRBJ1-5; D might be TRBD1 (6 bases). The CDR3 extends over 14 amino acids. V was trimmed by 3 bases and J by 4 bases, leaving 11 bases between them. CDR1 is SGDLS and CDR2 is YYNGEE in the germline V gene. This chain's CDR3 is CASSEQGWNQPQHF. The CDR3 coding sequence is TGTGCCAGCAGCGAACAGGGTTGGAATCAGCCCCAGCATTTT.

The V and J genes are TRBV5-4 and TRBJ2-1; D possibly corresponds to TRBD2 (6 bases). CDR3 size: 15 residues. The germline CDR1 and CDR2 sequences are SGHNT and YYREEE (reference sequence). V dropped 5 bases and J dropped 0 bases, with 12 bases sitting between them. CDR3 bases: TGTGCCAGCAGGGAGCGGGCCCTCTCCTACAATGAGCAGTTCTTC. Translated, it gives CASRERALSYNEQFF.

V usage is TRBV28 and J usage is TRBJ1-1, with D tentatively TRBD1 (5 bases). CDR1 is MDHEN and CDR2 is SYDVKM in the germline V gene. The CDR3 is made up of 14 amino acids. V lost 6 bases and J lost 4, with 15 bases in between. As DNA, the CDR3 is TGTGCCAGCAGGGGAGGGGAGATTGGCACTGAAGCTTTCTTT. It encodes CASRGGEIGTEAFF.

The chain is built from TRBV30 and TRBJ2-7, with 8 nucleotides matching TRBD1. V shed 1 base and J 3 bases; nucleotides not matched to a gene: 5. Germline CDR1 reads GTSNPN; CDR2 reads SVGIG (reference sequence). The CDR3 has 14 amino acids. CDR3 coding DNA: TGTGCCTGGAGTGCCGGGACAGGAGTCTACGAGCAGTACTTC. Protein sequence: CAWSAGTGVYEQYF.

This clone appeared a single time. The germline gene is not matched at one end of the junction; a read error may be the cause. The chain joins TRBV5-1 to TRBJ2-6; 7 nucleotides align to TRBD1. Per germline, CDR1 SGHRS and CDR2 YFSETQ. This CDR3 is built from 16 residues. The CDR3 nucleotides read TGCGCCAGCAGCCTGACAGGGAGCTCTGGGGCCAACGGCCTGACTTTC. It specifies CASSLTGSSGANGLTF.

CDR3 loop: CASSESGQDYGYTF. CDR3 bases: TGTGCCAGCAGTGAATCGGGACAGGACTATGGCTACACCTTC. The chain combines TRBV2 with TRBJ1-2, with 8 bases lining up with TRBD1. This CDR3 has 14 residues. The germline V gene encodes CDR1 SNHLY and CDR2 FYNNEI. V trimming: 2 bases; J trimming: 3 bases; junction bases outside the gene matches: 2.

This clone was seen only a few times. This sequence joins TRBV19 and TRBJ1-5; 7 positions match TRBD1. This CDR3 region has 15 residues. The V and J ends lost 3 bases and 5 bases, in that order; junction bases with no gene match: 7. Germline V gives CDR1 LNHDA, CDR2 SQIVND (reference sequence). The CDR3 DNA sequence: TGTGCCAGTAGTATTCATAGCAGGGGGGATCAGCCCCAGCATTTT. Protein sequence: CASSIHSRGDQPQHF.

The chain employs TRBV19 and TRBJ2-1; D is undetermined. Germline CDR1 and CDR2: LNHDA and SQIVND (reference sequence). CDR3 length: 12 residues. V lost 3 bases to trimming and J lost 7 bases, with 7 bases between them. The CDR3 sequence is CASSIGENEQFF. Here the CDR3 DNA reads TGTGCCAGTAGTATTGGTGAGAATGAGCAGTTCTTC. Combining the CDR3 with reference TRBV19 and TRBJ2-1 gives the whole variable domain DGGITQSPKYLFRKEGQNVTLSCEQNLNHDAMYWYRQDPGQGLRLIYYSQIVNDFQKGDIAEGYSVSREKKESFPLTVTSAQKNPTAFYLCASSIGENEQFFGPGTRLTVL.

This clone has just one count. The chain employs TRBV5-1 and TRBJ2-3; 7 bases line up with TRBD1. CDR1 and CDR2 from the germline V gene are SGHRS and YFSETQ. The CDR3 is made up of 14 amino acids. V lost 3 bases to trimming and J lost 1 base; unmatched junction nucleotides: 2. The CDR3 is CASSSDRGTDTQYF. The CDR3 nucleotides are TGCGCCAGCAGCTCTGACAGGGGCACAGATACGCAGTATTTT.

CDR3 sequence: CASSRDRASNQPQHF. The CDR3 DNA follows: TGTGCCAGCAGCCGGGACAGGGCCAGCAATCAGCCCCAGCATTTT. This sequence joins TRBV5-6 and TRBJ1-5; 9 bases agree with TRBD1. The germline V gene has CDR1 SGHDT and CDR2 YYEEEE. CDR3 length equals 15 residues. With V trimmed by 4 bases and J by 1 base, 3 bases remained unmatched.

This clone was seen only a few times. CDR3 sequence: CASSIFGTSGSADTQYF. The CDR3 DNA follows: TGTGCCAGTAGTATATTCGGGACTAGCGGGAGTGCAGATACGCAGTATTTT. This chain joins TRBV19 and TRBJ2-3; 14 bases agree with TRBD2. V lost 2 bases and J lost 4; bases outside the gene matches: 5. Germline V gene sequence: CDR1 LNHDA, CDR2 SQIVND (reference sequence). CDR3 length equals 17 residues.

The V call is TRBV11-2, the J call TRBJ2-7; D ambiguous. The CDR3 has 13 residues. CDR1 and CDR2 from the germline V gene are SGHAT and FQNNGV. V was cut by 3 bases and J by 3 bases, with 9 bases left in between. The CDR3 sequence is CASSFERLYEQYF. The CDR3 coding sequence is TGTGCCAGCAGCTTTGAAAGACTCTACGAGCAGTACTTC. The full variable domain, its missing parts supplied by reference TRBV11-2 and TRBJ2-7, is EAGVAQSPRYKIIEKRQSVAFWCNPISGHATLYWYQQILGQGPKLLIQFQNNGVVDDSQLPKDRFSAERLKGVDSTLKIQPAKLEDSAVYLCASSFERLYEQYFGPGTRLTVT.

The V gene is TRBV5-6, the J gene TRBJ1-1; tentatively, D is TRBD1 (5 bases). Germline CDR1 and CDR2: SGHDT and YYEEEE. Trimming pared 3 bases from V and 3 bases from J, leaving 18 bases between. The CDR3 is 16 residues long. CDR3 coding DNA: TGTGCCAGCAGCTCGGGGACCCTGGAGGGAGACACTGAAGCTTTCTTT. This translates into CASSSGTLEGDTEAFF.

The rearrangement links TRBV10-1 to TRBJ1-1, with TRBD1 identical over 9 bases. The CDR3 is 13 residues long. J lost 5 bases, V lost 6 bases, and 4 bases had no gene match. The germline CDR1 and CDR2 sequences are WNHNN and SYGVQD (reference sequence). The CDR3 reads CASSTGGITEAFF. The CDR3 DNA reads as TGCGCCAGCAGCACAGGGGGCATAACTGAAGCTTTCTTT.

The rearrangement links TRBV18 to TRBJ1-2; D not resolved. The CDR3 length is 16 residues. Per germline, CDR1 KGHSH and CDR2 LQKENI. V was pared by 1 base and J by 3 bases, with 15 bases between. CDR3 in amino acids: CASSPLGEGMHYGYTF. The CDR3 coding sequence is TGTGCCAGCTCACCACTCGGCGAGGGTATGCACTATGGCTACACCTTC.

The V and J genes are TRBV5-6 and TRBJ2-7; the D gene is possibly TRBD2 (6 bases). Germline V lookup: CDR1 SGHDT, CDR2 YYEEEE. The V end was cut by 3 bases, the J end by 7 bases, with 17 bases between. The CDR3 length is 14 residues. The CDR3 loop is CASSWWSRAGEQYF. In DNA, the CDR3 is TGTGCCAGCAGCTGGTGGTCGAGGGCGGGGGAGCAGTACTTC.

The chain has TRBV5-4 and TRBJ2-1; tentatively, D is TRBD1 (5 bases). Trimming pared 2 bases from V and 1 base from J, leaving 10 bases between. Germline values: CDR1 SGHNT, CDR2 YYREEE (reference sequence). CDR3 size: 15 residues. Here the CDR3 DNA reads TGTGCCAGCAGCTTCCCCACAGGTTCCTACAATGAGCAGTTCTTC. It specifies CASSFPTGSYNEQFF.

The rearrangement joins TRBV9 to TRBJ2-3; 9 nucleotides line up with TRBD2. With 7 bases clipped from V and 2 bases from J, the junction kept 11 bases outside the gene matches. This CDR3 is 16 amino acids long. Germline CDR1 reads SGDLS; CDR2 reads YYNGEE. DNA of the CDR3: TGTGCCAGCGGGTCGCGGGGGGGGTCCCTCACAGATACGCAGTATTTT. It is translated as CASGSRGGSLTDTQYF.

The chain combines TRBV2 with TRBJ2-2; D gene unclear. Between the trimmed V and J ends, which lost 0 bases and 1 base, there was a span of 3 bases. From germline, CDR1 is SNHLY and CDR2 FYNNEI. This CDR3 contains 14 residues. The CDR3 nucleotides are TGTGCCAGCAGTGAAGCCAGGAACACCGGGGAGCTGTTTTTT. Protein product: CASSEARNTGELFF.

The chain couples TRBV7-2 to TRBJ2-1, with no clear D. Germline loops: CDR1 SGHTA, CDR2 FQGNSA. The length of the CDR3 is 12 residues. V shed 5 bases and J shed 9 bases, with 11 bases lying between them. The DNA for the CDR3 is TGTGCCAGCAGCCTCATACAGAGTGAGCAGTTCTTC. This sequence encodes CASSLIQSEQFF.